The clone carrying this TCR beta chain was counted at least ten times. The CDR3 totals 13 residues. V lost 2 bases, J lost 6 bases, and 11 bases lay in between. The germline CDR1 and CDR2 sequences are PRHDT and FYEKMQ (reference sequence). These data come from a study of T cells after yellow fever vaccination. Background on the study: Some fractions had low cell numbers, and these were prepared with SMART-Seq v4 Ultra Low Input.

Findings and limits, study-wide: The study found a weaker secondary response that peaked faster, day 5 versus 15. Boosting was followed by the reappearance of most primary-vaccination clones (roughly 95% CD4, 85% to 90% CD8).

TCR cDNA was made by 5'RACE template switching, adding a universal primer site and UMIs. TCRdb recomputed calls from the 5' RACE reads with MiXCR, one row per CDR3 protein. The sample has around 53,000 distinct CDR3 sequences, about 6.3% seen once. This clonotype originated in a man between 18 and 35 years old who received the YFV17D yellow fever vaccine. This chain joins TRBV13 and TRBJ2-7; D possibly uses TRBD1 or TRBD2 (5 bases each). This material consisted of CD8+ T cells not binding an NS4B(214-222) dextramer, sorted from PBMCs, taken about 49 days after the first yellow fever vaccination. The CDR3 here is CASSLWGSFEQYF. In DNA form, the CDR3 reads TGTGCCAGCAGCTTATGGGGGTCGTTCGAGCAGTACTTC.